This T cell receptor beta chain was sequenced in a study of blood T cell repertoires in COVID-19. This table comes from immunoSEQ multiplex PCR, and its TCRdb copy is limited to in-frame clones, with some not included. The data show about 42,000 clones, with roughly 88% seen just once and 12% held by the top ten. This clone was seen only a few times. The V gene's germline CDR1 is LGHDT and CDR2 YNNKEL (reference sequence). Unmatched junction bases numbered 9, after V lost 4 bases and J lost 7 bases. The CDR3 runs to 15 residues. This TCR came from a human donor in a cohort sampled during active COVID-19. The chain carries TRBV3-1 (or the pseudogene TRBV3-2) and TRBJ2-5; 10 nucleotides agree with TRBD2. The specimen sequenced was peripheral blood. CDR3 sequence: CASSLGNSGRGTQYF. CDR3 sequence (DNA): TGTGCCAGCAGCCTTGGGAACAGCGGGAGGGGGACCCAGTACTTC.